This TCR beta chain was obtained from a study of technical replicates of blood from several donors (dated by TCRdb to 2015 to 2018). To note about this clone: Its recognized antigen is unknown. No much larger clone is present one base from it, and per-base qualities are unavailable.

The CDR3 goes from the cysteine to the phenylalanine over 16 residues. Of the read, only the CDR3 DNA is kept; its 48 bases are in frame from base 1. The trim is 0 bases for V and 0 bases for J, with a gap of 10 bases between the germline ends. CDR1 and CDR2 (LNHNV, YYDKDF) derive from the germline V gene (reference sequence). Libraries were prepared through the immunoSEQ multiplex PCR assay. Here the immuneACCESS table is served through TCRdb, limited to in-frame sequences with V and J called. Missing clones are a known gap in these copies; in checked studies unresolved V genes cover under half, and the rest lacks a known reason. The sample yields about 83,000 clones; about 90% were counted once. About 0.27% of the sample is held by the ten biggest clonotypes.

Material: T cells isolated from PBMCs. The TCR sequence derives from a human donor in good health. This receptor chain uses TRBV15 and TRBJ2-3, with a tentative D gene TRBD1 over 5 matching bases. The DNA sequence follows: TGTGCCACCAGCAGAGATTGGGGCATTAGCACAGATACGCAGTATTTT. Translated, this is CATSRDWGISTDTQYF. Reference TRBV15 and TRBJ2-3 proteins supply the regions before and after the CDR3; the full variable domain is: DAMVIQNPRYQVTQFGKPVTLSCSQTLNHNVMYWYQQKSSQAPKLLFHYYDKDFNNEADTPDNFQSRRPNTSFCFLDIRSPGLGDTAMYLCATSRDWGISTDTQYFGPGTRLTVL.